Following are 9 T cell receptor beta chains from one sample sequenced in a study of blood T cell repertoires in COVID-19. The table came from immunoSEQ multiplex PCR; TCRdb's copy has only in-frame clones and leaves some out. Of 200,000 or so clones listed, about 88% are singletons. Sequencing was done on a sample of peripheral blood. These receptors came from a man between 50 and 59 years old who had recovered from COVID-19.

This chain uses TRBV5-4 with TRBJ2-3, with 7 positions matching TRBD1. The CDR3 runs to 16 residues. V shed 4 bases, J shed 3 bases, and the junction held 11 bases outside the gene matches. Germline values: CDR1 SGHNT, CDR2 YYREEE (reference sequence). CDR3 in amino acids: CASSRQGGFGTDTQYF. As DNA, the CDR3 is TGTGCCAGCAGCCGACAGGGTGGATTTGGGACAGATACGCAGTATTTT. The entire variable domain, with the rest obtained from reference TRBV5-4 and TRBJ2-3, is as follows: ETGVTQSPTHLIKTRGQQVTLRCSSQSGHNTVSWYQQALGQGPQFIFQYYREEENGRGNFPPRFSGLQFPNYSSELNVNALELDDSALYLCASSRQGGFGTDTQYFGPGTRLTVL.

In this sample, this clone turned up once. The V and J genes are TRBV9 and TRBJ2-7; 15 bases agree with TRBD2. Germline V gene data show CDR1 as SGDLS and CDR2 as YYNGEE. The CDR3 runs 15 residues. The ends lost 3 bases at V and 5 bases at J; junction bases unmatched: 3. In DNA, the CDR3 is TGTGCCAGCAGCGGGACTAGCGGGAGGGGGGACGAGCAGTACTTC. This translates into CASSGTSGRGDEQYF.

The chain carries TRBV6-5 and TRBJ2-7, with D possibly matching TRBD2 (6 bases). Germline V CDR1 and CDR2: MNHEY, SVGAGI. V dropped 3 bases and J dropped 0 bases, with 15 bases sitting between them. The CDR3 sequence is 16 residues long. The CDR3 region is CASSYSGSGNSYEQYF. The CDR3 DNA reads TGTGCCAGCAGTTATTCCGGTAGCGGAAACTCCTACGAGCAGTACTTC.

This clone was detected once. The CDR3 nucleotides are TGCAGCGTTGACCTGCTAGCGGGAGTGAGGAGCACAGATACGCAGTATTTT. Amino acids: CSVDLLAGVRSTDTQYF. This sequence joins TRBV29-1 and TRBJ2-3; 10 positions match TRBD2. Per the germline V gene, CDR1 is SQVTM and CDR2 is ANQGSEA. The length of the CDR3 is 17 residues. J gave up 0 bases and V 3 bases, and 9 bases lay outside the gene matches.

The rearrangement joins TRBV10-3 to TRBJ2-7; TRBD2 aligns across 7 bases. CDR1 ENHRY and CDR2 SYGVKD come from the germline V gene. V lost 8 bases, J lost 2 bases, and 6 bases stayed unmatched. The CDR3 is 13 residues long. For the CDR3, the DNA is TGTGCCATCTCGCTAGCGGAAACCTACGAGCAGTACTTC. Translating gives CAISLAETYEQYF.

The chain joins TRBV7-9 to TRBJ1-2, with D possibly matching TRBD1 (6 bases). Per the germline V gene, CDR1 is SEHNR and CDR2 is FQNEAQ (reference sequence). The length of the CDR3 is 14 residues. V was shortened by 3 bases and J by 0 bases, with 8 bases between the two germline ends. The CDR3 loop reads CASSLGTTNYGYTF. In DNA, the CDR3 is TGTGCCAGCAGCTTGGGGACAACTAACTATGGCTACACCTTC.

The gene calls are TRBV11-3 and TRBJ2-7; 9 positions match TRBD1. The germline CDR1 and CDR2 sequences are SGHNT and YENEEA. Germline trimming cut 5 bases from V and 1 base from J; bases unmatched to any gene: 6. The CDR3 runs to 15 residues. The CDR3 is CASSRGDRESYEQYF. The CDR3 DNA sequence: TGTGCCAGCAGCCGAGGGGACAGGGAATCCTACGAGCAGTACTTC.

V gene TRBV3-1 (or the pseudogene TRBV3-2) combines with J gene TRBJ1-1; D gene uncertain. V lost 1 base and J lost 4, with 19 bases in between. This CDR3 spans 17 amino acids. The germline gives CDR1 LGHDT, CDR2 YNNKEL (reference sequence). CDR3 sequence: CASSQVPSGSGSTEAFF. The CDR3 region has the DNA TGTGCCAGCAGCCAAGTTCCCTCTGGGTCGGGGAGCACTGAAGCTTTCTTT.

V is TRBV15 and J is TRBJ2-2, with D maybe TRBD1 (6 bases). This CDR3 comprises 13 residues. Germline-derived CDR1 and CDR2 are LNHNV and YYDKDF (reference sequence). V lost 5 bases, J lost 5 bases, and 9 bases lay in between. In DNA form, the CDR3 reads TGTGCCACCAGCGGTAGGGGGACCGGGGAGCTGTTTTTT. It yields the protein CATSGRGTGELFF.